This TCR beta chain was identified in a study of shared clonotypes between healthy human individuals. Produced via immunoSEQ multiplex PCR; TCRdb's table is partial and in-frame only. The sample has about 2.3 million clones, approximately 93% seen once. Germline V lookup: CDR1 SGHTA, CDR2 FQGNSA. The CDR3 consists of 14 residues. Trimming took 4 bases from V and 3 from J; bases not matched to a gene: 4. Sequencing used naive CD4+ T cells from PBMCs. Documented subset: CD45RA+ positively selected. The source is a man aged 18 to 29 in good health. Some clones in this sample may be carry-over from other donors' samples. The chain combines TRBV7-2 with TRBJ2-7, with 9 positions matching TRBD1. Written as DNA, the CDR3 is TGTGCCAGCAGCTCGGGACAGGGCAACTACGAGCAGTACTTC. Encoded protein: CASSSGQGNYEQYF.